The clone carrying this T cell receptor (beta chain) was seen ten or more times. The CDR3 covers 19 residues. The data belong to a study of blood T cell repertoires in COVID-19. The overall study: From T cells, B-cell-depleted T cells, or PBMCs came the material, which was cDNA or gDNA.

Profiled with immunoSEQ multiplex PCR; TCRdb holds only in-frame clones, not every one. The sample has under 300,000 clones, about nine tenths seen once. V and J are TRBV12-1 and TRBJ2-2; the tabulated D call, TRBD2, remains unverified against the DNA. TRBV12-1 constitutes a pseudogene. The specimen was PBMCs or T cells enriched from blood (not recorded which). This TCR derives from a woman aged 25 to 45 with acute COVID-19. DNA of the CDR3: TGTGCCAGCAGCTTTATCTATTACGTGGGACTAGCGGGTACGGGGGAGCTGTTTTTT. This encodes CASSFIYYVGLAGTGELFF.